This TCR beta chain is from a study of T cell clones after liver transplantation. In the study overall: Apart from a few HCV-positive recipients, transplants were for non-autoimmune, non-viral reasons. Samples came pre-transplant, pre-randomization before withdrawal, and post-randomization after withdrawal ended.

V lost 5 bases to trimming and J lost 5 bases; unmatched junction nucleotides: 13. Looked up from germline, CDR1 is SGHTA and CDR2 is FQGNSA. There are 17 residues in the CDR3. Generated by immunoSEQ multiplex PCR, the TCRdb table keeps only in-frame clones and is missing some. The table has 50,000 or so clones, 55% to 75% seen once; the top ten hold just under 10%. The rearrangement links TRBV7-2 to TRBJ2-1, with 9 nucleotides matching TRBD2. This specimen was CD4+ T cells from blood, taken around 54 months after liver transplant. The clonotype originates from a human patient who received a liver transplant. T cells may partly derive from the graft donor. The CDR3 DNA reads TGTGCCAGCAGCCCCTACTCGACTAGCGGAGTTAACAATGAGCAGTTCTTC. It yields the protein CASSPYSTSGVNNEQFF. The whole variable domain, remainder taken from reference TRBV7-2 and TRBJ2-1, is GAGVSQSPSNKVTEKGKDVELRCDPISGHTALYWYRQSLGQGLEFLIYFQGNSAPDKSGLPSDRFSAERTGGSVSTLTIQRTQQEDSAVYLCASSPYSTSGVNNEQFFGPGTRLTVL.